These T cell receptor beta chains were read from a single sample in a study of blood T cell repertoires in COVID-19. Produced via immunoSEQ multiplex PCR; TCRdb's table is partial and in-frame only. The sample contains about 45,000 clones, over 70% of which appear only once. Sequencing used peripheral blood. All receptors come from a human donor in a cohort sampled during active COVID-19. Each CDR3 is given without its conserved first and last residue. Fields, in order: CDR3 length, V gene, CDR3 protein.

10 TRBV3-1/TRBV3-2 ASSPTGDGYT
13 TRBV7-3 ASSLRWGGTGELF
13 TRBV24-1 ATSAAGSGTDTQY
12 TRBV15 ATSRDQGSYEQY
12 TRBV6-2/TRBV6-3 ASSRRTGTYEQY
14 TRBV7-9 ASSLARSLHGTEAF
13 TRBV11-3 ASSPGGSGTGELF
11 TRBV18 ASSTDKNTEAF
13 TRBV10-1 ASSEGLAGSYEQY
13 TRBV5-1 ASSLPGPNTGELF
14 TRBV28 ASTLFGGGEYTEAF
14 TRBV9 ASSVEGGRNTGELF
9 TRBV25-1 ASSAGYGYT
12 TRBV7-2 ASSRGGVPYEQY
11 TRBV28 ASSRLAGVKQY
14 TRBV16 ASSPSLGQGGQPQH
12 TRBV15 ATSRAGNQETQY
15 TRBV5-6 ASSLYLKMDRANEQF
9 TRBV7-2 ASSPDLVQF
11 TRBV2 ASQGLFPDTQY
11 TRBV7-8 ASSLDTNYGYT
13 TRBV5-8 ASSMGKQGRDEQY
13 TRBV10-3 AITLGLAGTDTQY
12 TRBV5-5 ASSLRDSTGELF
12 TRBV2 ASGSREGRYEQY
12 TRBV6-5 ASSTRQVLTEAF
12 TRBV5-1 ASSFSGRGETQY